A selection of T cell receptor beta chains follows, all from one sample in a study of cytomegalovirus exposure and HLA in healthy donors. The method was immunoSEQ multiplex PCR; TCRdb's version includes in-frame clones alone and lacks a portion of them. Among about 140,000 clones listed, 82% were seen once. The sequencing input was PBMCs. These receptors all stem from a woman aged 55 to 70 in good health and CMV-seropositive. Both conserved end residues are part of each CDR3.

>TRBV9
CASSVSTRPVAGGLIGQFF
>TRBV6-1
CASSAGARNGEQYF
>TRBV6-4
CASSDMRAPYNEQFF
>TRBV28
CASSQPLAGSQETQYF
>TRBV28
CASSLRGGEQYF
>TRBV7-9
CASSLTSGDYNEQFF
>TRBV19
CASRLAGVGETQYF
>TRBV5-1
CASSSQGGGETQYF
>TRBV27
CASSRSISETQYF
>TRBV7-9
CASTNWGGDGLAEAFF
>TRBV4-3
CASSQGLGSYGTQYF
>TRBV7-9
CASSKGEKETQYF
>TRBV29-1
CSVEDRVGRGNEQFF
>TRBV28
CASNPSGRAYEQYF
>TRBV7-2
CASSTTSGSSETQYF
>TRBV28
CASSFPPRERSRLTYEQYF
>TRBV5-5
CASSKRGPNYGYTF
>TRBV7-9
CASSLGGLAGNEQFF
>TRBV27
CASSAGQRSSYNSPLHF
>TRBV6-6
CASSWVGGEVSDTQYF
>TRBV4-2
CASSQPGLAGGDSYEQYF
>TRBV6-6
CASSYQQGAGQPQHF
>TRBV6-6
CASRLQGPGELFF